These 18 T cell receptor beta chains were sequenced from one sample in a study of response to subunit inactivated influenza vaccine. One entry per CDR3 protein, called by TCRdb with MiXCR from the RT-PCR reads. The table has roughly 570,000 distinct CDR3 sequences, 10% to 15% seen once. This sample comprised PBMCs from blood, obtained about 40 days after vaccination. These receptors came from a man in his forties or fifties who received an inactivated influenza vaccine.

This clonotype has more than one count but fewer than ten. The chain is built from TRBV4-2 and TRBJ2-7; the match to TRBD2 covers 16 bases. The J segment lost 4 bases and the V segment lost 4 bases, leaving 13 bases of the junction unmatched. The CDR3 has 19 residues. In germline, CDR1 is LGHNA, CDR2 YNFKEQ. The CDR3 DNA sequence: TGTGCCAGCAGCCCTGGGACTAGCGGGAGGGGCCAGGTTAGATACGAGCAGTACTTC. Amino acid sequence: CASSPGTSGRGQVRYEQYF.

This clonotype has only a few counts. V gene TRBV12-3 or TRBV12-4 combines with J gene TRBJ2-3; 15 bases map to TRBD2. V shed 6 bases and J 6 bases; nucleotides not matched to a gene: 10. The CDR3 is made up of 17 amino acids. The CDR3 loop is CASSGLAGGRGVDTQYF. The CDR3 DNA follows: TGTGCCAGCAGCGGACTAGCGGGGGGGCGGGGTGTGGATACGCAGTATTTT.

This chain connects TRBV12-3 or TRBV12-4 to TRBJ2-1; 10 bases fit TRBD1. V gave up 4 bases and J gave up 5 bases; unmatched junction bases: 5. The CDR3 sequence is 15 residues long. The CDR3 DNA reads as TGTGCCAGCAGTTCGGACAGGGGGAAGAACAATGAGCAGTTCTTC. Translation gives CASSSDRGKNNEQFF.

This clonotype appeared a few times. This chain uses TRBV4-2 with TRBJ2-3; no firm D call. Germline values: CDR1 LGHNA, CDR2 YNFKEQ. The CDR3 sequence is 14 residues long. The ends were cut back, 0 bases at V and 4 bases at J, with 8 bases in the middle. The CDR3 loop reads CASSQDGRSDTQYF. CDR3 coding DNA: TGTGCCAGCAGCCAAGATGGAAGGTCAGATACGCAGTATTTT.

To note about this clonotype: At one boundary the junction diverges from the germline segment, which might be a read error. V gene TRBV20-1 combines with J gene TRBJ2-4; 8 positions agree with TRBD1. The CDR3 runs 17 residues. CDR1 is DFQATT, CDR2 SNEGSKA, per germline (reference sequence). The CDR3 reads CCARRRGQGSAKNIQYF. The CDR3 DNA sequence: TGCTGTGCTAGACGTCGAGGACAGGGTTCGGCCAAAAACATTCAGTACTTC.

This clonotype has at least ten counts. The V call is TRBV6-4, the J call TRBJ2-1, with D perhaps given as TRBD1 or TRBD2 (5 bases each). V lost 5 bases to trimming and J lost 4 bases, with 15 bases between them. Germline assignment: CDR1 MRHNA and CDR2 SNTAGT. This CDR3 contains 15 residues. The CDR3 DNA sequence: TGTGCCAGCAGTACAAGTACCGGGACGTACAATGAGCAGTTCTTC. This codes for CASSTSTGTYNEQFF.

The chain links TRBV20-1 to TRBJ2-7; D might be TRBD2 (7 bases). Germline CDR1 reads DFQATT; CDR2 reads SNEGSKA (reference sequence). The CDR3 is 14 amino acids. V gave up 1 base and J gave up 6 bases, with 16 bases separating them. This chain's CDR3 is CSARVRGGVSEQYF. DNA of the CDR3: TGCAGTGCTAGAGTGAGGGGGGGGGTTAGCGAGCAGTACTTC.

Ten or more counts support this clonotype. The CDR3 DNA reads TGCAGCGTTGAAGATCGCGGACAGGGAGCAGAGACCCAGTACTTC. Encoded protein: CSVEDRGQGAETQYF. This chain joins TRBV29-1 and TRBJ2-5; 8 bases are shared with TRBD1. The ends lost 0 bases at V and 4 bases at J; junction bases unmatched: 7. CDR1 SQVTM and CDR2 ANQGSEA come from the germline V gene. This CDR3 region has 15 residues.

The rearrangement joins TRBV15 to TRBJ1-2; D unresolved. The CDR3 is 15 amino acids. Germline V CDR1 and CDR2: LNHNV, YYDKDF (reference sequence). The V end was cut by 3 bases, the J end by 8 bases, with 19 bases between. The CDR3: CATSRDRPATGGYTF. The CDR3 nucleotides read TGTGCCACCAGCAGGGACCGCCCTGCAACGGGGGGCTACACCTTC.

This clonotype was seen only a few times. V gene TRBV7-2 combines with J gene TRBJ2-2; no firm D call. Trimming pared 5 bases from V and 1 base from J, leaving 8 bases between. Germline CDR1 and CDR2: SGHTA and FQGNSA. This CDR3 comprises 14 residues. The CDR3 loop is CASSPHQNTGELFF. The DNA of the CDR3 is TGTGCCAGCAGCCCGCACCAGAACACCGGGGAGCTGTTTTTT.

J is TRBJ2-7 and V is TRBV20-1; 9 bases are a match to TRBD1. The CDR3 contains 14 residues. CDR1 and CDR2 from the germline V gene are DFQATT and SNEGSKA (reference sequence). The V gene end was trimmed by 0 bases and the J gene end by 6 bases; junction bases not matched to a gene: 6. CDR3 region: CSARDQQGASEQYF. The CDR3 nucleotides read TGCAGTGCTAGAGATCAACAGGGGGCTTCCGAGCAGTACTTC.

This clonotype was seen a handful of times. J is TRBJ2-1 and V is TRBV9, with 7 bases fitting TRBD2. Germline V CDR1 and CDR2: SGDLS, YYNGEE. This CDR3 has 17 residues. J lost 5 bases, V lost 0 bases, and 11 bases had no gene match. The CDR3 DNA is TGTGCCAGCAGCGTAGGGCTAGCGGTTCGCCAGAACAATGAGCAGTTCTTC. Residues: CASSVGLAVRQNNEQFF.

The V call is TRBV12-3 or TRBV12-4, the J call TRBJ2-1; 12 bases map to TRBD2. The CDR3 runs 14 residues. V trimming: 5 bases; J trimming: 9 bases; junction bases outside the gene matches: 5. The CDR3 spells CASSPSGRAGEQFF. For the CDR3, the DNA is TGTGCCAGCAGTCCTAGCGGGAGGGCTGGTGAGCAGTTCTTC.

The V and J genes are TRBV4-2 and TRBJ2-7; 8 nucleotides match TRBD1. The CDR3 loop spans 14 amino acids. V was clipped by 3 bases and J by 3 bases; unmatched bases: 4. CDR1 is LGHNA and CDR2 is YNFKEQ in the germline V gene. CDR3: CASSHGDRGYEQYF. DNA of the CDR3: TGTGCCAGCAGCCACGGTGACAGGGGCTACGAGCAGTACTTC.

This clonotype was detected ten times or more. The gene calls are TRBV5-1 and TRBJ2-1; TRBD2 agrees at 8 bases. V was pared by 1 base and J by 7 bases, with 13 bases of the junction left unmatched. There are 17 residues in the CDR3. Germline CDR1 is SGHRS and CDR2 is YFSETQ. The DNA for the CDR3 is TGCGCCAGCAGCTTGCCCCGAGGCGCGGGAGGCCCAAATGAGCAGTTCTTC. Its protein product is CASSLPRGAGGPNEQFF.

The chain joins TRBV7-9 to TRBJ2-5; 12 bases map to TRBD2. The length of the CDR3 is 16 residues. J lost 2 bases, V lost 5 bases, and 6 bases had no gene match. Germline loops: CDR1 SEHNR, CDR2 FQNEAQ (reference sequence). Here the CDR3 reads CASSAWTSGAQETQYF. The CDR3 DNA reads TGTGCCAGCAGCGCGTGGACTAGCGGGGCTCAAGAGACCCAGTACTTC.

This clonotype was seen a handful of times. This CDR3 reads CSAFLRTGSYNEQFF. In DNA form, the CDR3 reads TGCAGCGCCTTCCTAAGAACGGGCTCCTACAATGAGCAGTTCTTC. The chain uses TRBV29-1 and TRBJ2-1; D is uncertain. Germline V gene data show CDR1 as SQVTM and CDR2 as ANQGSEA. CDR3 length: 15 residues. V was cut by 7 bases and J by 0 bases, with 16 bases left in between.

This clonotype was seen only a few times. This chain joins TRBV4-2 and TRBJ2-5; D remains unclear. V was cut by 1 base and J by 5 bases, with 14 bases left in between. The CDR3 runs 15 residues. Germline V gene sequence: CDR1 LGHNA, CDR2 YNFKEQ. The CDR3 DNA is TGTGCCAGCAGCCAAGGTCGGCCCGCCGGGGAGACCCAGTACTTC. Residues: CASSQGRPAGETQYF.